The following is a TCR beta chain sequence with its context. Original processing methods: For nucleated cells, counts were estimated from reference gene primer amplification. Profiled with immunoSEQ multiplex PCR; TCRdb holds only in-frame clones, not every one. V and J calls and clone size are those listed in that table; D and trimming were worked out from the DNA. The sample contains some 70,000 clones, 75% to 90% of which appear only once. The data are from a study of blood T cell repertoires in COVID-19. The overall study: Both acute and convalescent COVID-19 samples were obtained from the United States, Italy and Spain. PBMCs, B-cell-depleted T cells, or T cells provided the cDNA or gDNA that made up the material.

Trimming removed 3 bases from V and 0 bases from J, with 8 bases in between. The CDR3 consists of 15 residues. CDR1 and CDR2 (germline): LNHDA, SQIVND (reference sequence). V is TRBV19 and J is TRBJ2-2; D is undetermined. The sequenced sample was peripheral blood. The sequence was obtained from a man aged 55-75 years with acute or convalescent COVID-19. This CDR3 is CASSMGRSNTGELFF. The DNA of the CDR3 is TGTGCCAGTAGTATGGGCAGGTCGAACACCGGGGAGCTGTTTTTT.